The clone carrying this TCR beta chain has at least ten counts. Its cognate antigen is unknown. TCRdb called the RACE reads again in MiXCR, with one record for every CDR3 protein. The data show some 51,000 distinct CDR3 sequences, approximately 9.8% seen once. This CDR3 is 17 amino acids long. Germline V lookup: CDR1 DFQATT, CDR2 SNEGSKA (reference sequence). The V gene lost 1 base and the J gene lost 5 bases, with 23 bases spanning the gap. Time point of the sample: pre-sensitization, week 0. Treatment meaning: therapeutic diphenylcyclopropenone sensitization with weekly scalp DPC. Venepuncture was done earlier than the placement of each patch test. The data are from a study of human T cells and chemical hapten exposure. Overall study: Weekly diphenylcyclopropenone doses were given to patients' scalps across the approximately 24-week study. The upper back received 0.01% DPC by patch testing, with results read at 6 days.

Points from the study as a whole: DPC sensitization produced no change in TCRs with frequency above 1 in 1000.

The sequences come from whole blood, collected in connection with sensitization to the hapten diphenylcyclopropenone (DPC). This chain links TRBV20-1 with TRBJ1-2; tentative D call: TRBD1 (5 bases). This receptor was taken from a middle-aged woman with alopecia areata. Some clones in this sample may be carry-over from other donors' samples. CDR3 loop: CSARVGTATASKYGYTF. CDR3 nucleotide sequence: TGCAGTGCTAGAGTCGGGACGGCCACGGCCAGTAAATATGGCTACACCTTC.